This TCR beta chain appears in the sequencing data of a study of blood T cell repertoires in COVID-19. In the source study's methods: Reference gene primer amplification in the assay estimated nucleated cell counts. Repertoires were generated with immunoSEQ multiplex PCR, while TCRdb's copy carries only in-frame clones and drops some. The V and J calls and the clone size are those of that table, but D and trimming were determined from the DNA. The data contain 200,000 to 250,000 clones, about 79% of them singletons. Everyone who took part was about 18 to 90 years old, and they came from 24 US areas. Categorization into cohorts depended on clinical history that participants reported. The material sequenced was PBMCs or T cells enriched from blood (not recorded which). This TCR came from a woman aged 40 to 49 with acute COVID-19.

In DNA, the CDR3 is TGTGCCAGCAGGGCCGGGGGGACTGATTACAATGAGCAGTTCTTC. Translated, it gives CASRAGGTDYNEQFF. This chain uses TRBV27 with TRBJ2-1, with 7 positions matching TRBD2. Germline V CDR1 and CDR2: MNHEY, SMNVEV (reference sequence). Trimming removed 6 bases from V and 4 bases from J; junction bases left unmatched: 9. The CDR3 length is 15 residues.